These T cell receptor beta chains were read from a single sample in a study of blood T cell repertoires in COVID-19. Only in-frame clones appear in the TCRdb table, and some are missing; sequencing was by immunoSEQ multiplex PCR. Of about 440,000 clones listed, approximately 89% are singletons. Sample: peripheral blood. The receptors stem from a woman between 45 and 65 years old with COVID-19, enrolled during active disease. The CDR3 runs from the conserved cysteine through the conserved F or W. D genes are given only for firm matches. Expanded clones are given a class, and other clones once, few, many or no size at all.

CDR3 DNA: TGTGCCAGCAGCCGCCCGACAGGGGCAGGGGAGACCCAGTACTTC
CDR3 protein: CASSRPTGAGETQYF
clone size: NA
V gene: TRBV7-3
D gene: TRBD1
J gene: TRBJ2-5

CDR3 DNA: TGTGCCAGTAGTAAAGGTGCGGGGACCGGGGAGCTGTTTTTT
CDR3 protein: CASSKGAGTGELFF
clone size: NA
V gene: TRBV19
D gene: NA
J gene: TRBJ2-2

CDR3 DNA: TGCGCCACCAATGAGGGATCTGGGCCAGATACGCAGTATTTT
CDR3 protein: CATNEGSGPDTQYF
clone size: NA
V gene: TRBV10-1
D gene: NA
J gene: TRBJ2-3

CDR3 DNA: TGTGCCAGCAGCTTAGGAGGACCCAAGGGGGAGACCCAGTACTTC
CDR3 protein: CASSLGGPKGETQYF
clone size: NA
V gene: TRBV11-1
D gene: NA
J gene: TRBJ2-5

CDR3 DNA: TGCAGTGCTGGAGGACAGGGAAGGCAGTACTTC
CDR3 protein: CSAGGQGRQYF
clone size: NA
V gene: TRBV20-1
D gene: TRBD1
J gene: TRBJ2-7

CDR3 DNA: TGTGCCAGCAGTGAACAGGGGGCTGGAAACACCATATATTTT
CDR3 protein: CASSEQGAGNTIYF
clone size: NA
V gene: TRBV2
D gene: TRBD1
J gene: TRBJ1-3

CDR3 DNA: TGCAGTGCCCGGGGGGACACTGAAGCTTTCTTT
CDR3 protein: CSARGDTEAFF
clone size: NA
V gene: TRBV20-1
D gene: NA
J gene: TRBJ1-1

CDR3 DNA: TGTGCCAGCAGCTTGGATACGGGTGCCACAGATACGCAGTATTTT
CDR3 protein: CASSLDTGATDTQYF
clone size: NA
V gene: TRBV5-6
D gene: NA
J gene: TRBJ2-3

CDR3 DNA: TGCAGTGCTAGTCATTCAGGGGCGGTTAACTATGGCTACACCTTC
CDR3 protein: CSASHSGAVNYGYTF
clone size: once
V gene: TRBV20-1
D gene: NA
J gene: TRBJ1-2

CDR3 DNA: TGTGCCAGCAGGCTGAGTTATAGCAATCAGCCCCAGCATTTT
CDR3 protein: CASRLSYSNQPQHF
clone size: NA
V gene: TRBV28
D gene: NA
J gene: TRBJ1-5

CDR3 DNA: TGTGCCACCAGCAGAGGGGGGACAGGTCCTTGTTTCTTC
CDR3 protein: CATSRGGTGPCFF
clone size: NA
V gene: TRBV15
D gene: TRBD1
J gene: TRBJ1-2

CDR3 DNA: TGTGCCAGTACCCCGAGGGGACTCCGATCATCGGAAAAACTGTTTTTT
CDR3 protein: CASTPRGLRSSEKLFF
clone size: NA
V gene: TRBV19
D gene: NA
J gene: TRBJ1-4

CDR3 DNA: TGTGCCAGCAGCTTAGGCAGGGCAACTACCCACGAGCAGTACTTC
CDR3 protein: CASSLGRATTHEQYF
clone size: NA
V gene: TRBV11-3
D gene: NA
J gene: TRBJ2-7

CDR3 DNA: TGTGCCAGCAGTTCCGGACAGGGAGGAGTGGACTTC
CDR3 protein: CASSSGQGGVDF
clone size: NA
V gene: TRBV27
D gene: TRBD1
J gene: TRBJ2-7

CDR3 DNA: TGTGCCTGGAACGCGGGGCAGGGTAATCAGCCCCAGCATTTT
CDR3 protein: CAWNAGQGNQPQHF
clone size: NA
V gene: TRBV30
D gene: NA
J gene: TRBJ1-5